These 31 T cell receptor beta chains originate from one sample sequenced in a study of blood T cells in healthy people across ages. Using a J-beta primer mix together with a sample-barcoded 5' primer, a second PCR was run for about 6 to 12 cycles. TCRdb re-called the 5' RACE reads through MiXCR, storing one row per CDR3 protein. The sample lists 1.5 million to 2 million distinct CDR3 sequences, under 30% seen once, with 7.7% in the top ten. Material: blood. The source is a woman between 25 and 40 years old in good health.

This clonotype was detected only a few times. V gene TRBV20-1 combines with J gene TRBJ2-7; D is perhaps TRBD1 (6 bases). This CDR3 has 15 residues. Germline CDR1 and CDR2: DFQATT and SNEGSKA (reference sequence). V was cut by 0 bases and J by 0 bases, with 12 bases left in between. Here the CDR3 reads CSAREPGTPSYEQYF. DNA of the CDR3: TGCAGTGCTAGAGAGCCTGGGACACCCTCCTACGAGCAGTACTTC.

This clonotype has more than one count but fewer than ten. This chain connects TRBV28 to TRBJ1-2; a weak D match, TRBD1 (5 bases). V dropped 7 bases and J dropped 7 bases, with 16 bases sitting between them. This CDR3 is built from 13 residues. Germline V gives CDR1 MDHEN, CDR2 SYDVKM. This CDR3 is CASTEGRESGYTF. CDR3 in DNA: TGTGCCAGCACCGAGGGGAGGGAAAGTGGCTACACCTTC.

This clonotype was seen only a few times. CDR3 sequence (DNA): TGTGCCATCAGTGAAACAGGGACCGGTAGCTACACCTTC. Encoded protein: CAISETGTGSYTF. The chain couples TRBV10-3 to TRBJ1-2, with D possibly TRBD1 on 6 matching bases. V lost 3 bases to trimming and J lost 9 bases, with 14 bases between them. The CDR3 covers 13 residues. In germline, CDR1 is ENHRY, CDR2 SYGVKD.

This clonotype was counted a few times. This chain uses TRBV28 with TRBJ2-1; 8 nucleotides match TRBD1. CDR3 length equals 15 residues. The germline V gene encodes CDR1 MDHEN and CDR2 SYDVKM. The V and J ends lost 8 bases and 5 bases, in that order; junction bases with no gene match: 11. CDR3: CASGAGQVGDNEQFF. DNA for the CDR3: TGTGCCAGCGGGGCGGGACAGGTGGGGGACAATGAGCAGTTCTTC.

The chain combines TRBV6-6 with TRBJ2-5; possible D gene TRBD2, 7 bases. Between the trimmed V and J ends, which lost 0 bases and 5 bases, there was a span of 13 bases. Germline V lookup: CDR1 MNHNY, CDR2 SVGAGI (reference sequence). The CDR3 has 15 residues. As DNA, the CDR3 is TGTGCCAGCAGTTACTCGAGAGGGGGGGTGGAGACCCAGTACTTC. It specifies CASSYSRGGVETQYF.

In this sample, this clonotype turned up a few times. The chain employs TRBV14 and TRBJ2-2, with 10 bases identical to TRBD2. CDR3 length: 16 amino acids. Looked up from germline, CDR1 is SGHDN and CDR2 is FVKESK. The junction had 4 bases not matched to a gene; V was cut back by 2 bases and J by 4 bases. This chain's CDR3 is CASSQYSGGATGELFF. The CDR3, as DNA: TGTGCCAGCAGCCAATACAGCGGGGGGGCCACCGGGGAGCTGTTTTTT.

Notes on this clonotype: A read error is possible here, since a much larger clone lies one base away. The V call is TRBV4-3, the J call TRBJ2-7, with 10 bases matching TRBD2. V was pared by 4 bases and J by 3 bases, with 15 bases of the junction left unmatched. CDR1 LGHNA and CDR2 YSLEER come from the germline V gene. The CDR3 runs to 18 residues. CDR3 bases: TGCGCCAGCAGCCGAGGCCGGACGGCTAGCGGGAGATTCTACGAGCAGTACTTC. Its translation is CASSRGRTASGRFYEQYF.

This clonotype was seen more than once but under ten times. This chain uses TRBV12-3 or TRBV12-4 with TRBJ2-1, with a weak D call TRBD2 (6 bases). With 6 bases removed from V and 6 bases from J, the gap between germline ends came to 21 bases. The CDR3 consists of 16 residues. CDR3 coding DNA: TGTGCCAGCAGCGGAGGGATCGGTAGCGGACTCAATGAGCAGTTCTTC. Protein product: CASSGGIGSGLNEQFF.

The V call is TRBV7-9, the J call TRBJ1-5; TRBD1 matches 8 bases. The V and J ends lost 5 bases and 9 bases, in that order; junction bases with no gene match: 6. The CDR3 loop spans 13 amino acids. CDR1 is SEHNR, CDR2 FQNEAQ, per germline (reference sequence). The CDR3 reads CASSVTGGWPQHF. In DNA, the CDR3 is TGTGCCAGCAGCGTTACAGGGGGTTGGCCCCAGCATTTT.

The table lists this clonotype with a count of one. The CDR3 DNA reads TGTGCCAGCAGCCCGAATTCAAGGGTGGCTGGTGAAAAACTGTTTTTT. Encoded protein: CASSPNSRVAGEKLFF. The gene calls are TRBV16 and TRBJ1-4; D remains unclear. Germline V CDR1 and CDR2: KGHSY, FQNENV. The V gene lost 4 bases and the J gene lost 7 bases, with 19 bases spanning the gap. This CDR3 has 16 amino acids. Full variable domain (outside the CDR3, taken from reference TRBV16 and TRBJ1-4): GEEVAQTPKHLVRGEGQKAKLYCAPIKGHSYVFWYQQVLKNEFKFLISFQNENVFDETGMPKERFSAKCLPNSPCSLEIQATKLEDSAVYFCASSPNSRVAGEKLFFGSGTQLSVL.

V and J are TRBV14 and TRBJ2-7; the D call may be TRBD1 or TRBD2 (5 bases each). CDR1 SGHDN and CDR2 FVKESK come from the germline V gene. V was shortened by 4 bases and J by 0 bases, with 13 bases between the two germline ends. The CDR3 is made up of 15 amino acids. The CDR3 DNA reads TGTGCCAGCAGCCCTCGACCGGGACCCTCCTACGAGCAGTACTTC. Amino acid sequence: CASSPRPGPSYEQYF.

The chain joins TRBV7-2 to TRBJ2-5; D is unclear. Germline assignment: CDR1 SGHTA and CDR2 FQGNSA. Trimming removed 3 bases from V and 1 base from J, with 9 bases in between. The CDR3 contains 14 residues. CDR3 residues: CASSLNYAQETQYF. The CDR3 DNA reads TGTGCCAGCAGCTTGAACTATGCCCAAGAGACCCAGTACTTC.

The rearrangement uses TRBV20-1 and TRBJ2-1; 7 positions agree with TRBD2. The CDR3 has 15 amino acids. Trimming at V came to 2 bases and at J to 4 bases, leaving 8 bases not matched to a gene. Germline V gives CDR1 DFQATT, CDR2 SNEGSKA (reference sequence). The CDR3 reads CSARSAGEGYNEQFF. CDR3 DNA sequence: TGCAGTGCTAGAAGCGCGGGAGAAGGGTACAATGAGCAGTTCTTC.

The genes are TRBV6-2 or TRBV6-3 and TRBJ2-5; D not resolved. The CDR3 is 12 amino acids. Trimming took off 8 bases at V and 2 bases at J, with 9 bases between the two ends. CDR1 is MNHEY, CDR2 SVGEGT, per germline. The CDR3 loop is CASQARQETQYF. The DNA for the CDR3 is TGTGCCAGCCAGGCGAGGCAAGAGACCCAGTACTTC.

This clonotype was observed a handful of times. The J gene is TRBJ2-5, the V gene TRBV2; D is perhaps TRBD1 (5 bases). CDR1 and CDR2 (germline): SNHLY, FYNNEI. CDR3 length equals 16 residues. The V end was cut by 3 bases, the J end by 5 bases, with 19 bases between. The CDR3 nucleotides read TGTGCCAGCAGTGAGCAGGGTATGGGGTTCGGGGAGACCCAGTACTTC. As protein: CASSEQGMGFGETQYF.

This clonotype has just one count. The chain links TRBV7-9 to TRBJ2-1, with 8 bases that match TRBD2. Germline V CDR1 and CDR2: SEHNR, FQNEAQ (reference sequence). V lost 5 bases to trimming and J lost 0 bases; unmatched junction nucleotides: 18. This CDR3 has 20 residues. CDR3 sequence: CASSARWAGGRYSSYNEQFF. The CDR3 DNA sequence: TGTGCCAGCAGCGCCCGTTGGGCGGGGGGCCGGTATAGCTCCTACAATGAGCAGTTCTTC.

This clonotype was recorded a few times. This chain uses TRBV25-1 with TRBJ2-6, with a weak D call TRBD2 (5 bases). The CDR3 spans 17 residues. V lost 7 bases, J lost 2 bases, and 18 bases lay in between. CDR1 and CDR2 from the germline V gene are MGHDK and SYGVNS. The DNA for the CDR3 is TGTGCCAGCACCTTAGGAGAGGGTAAGGCTGGGGCCAACGTCCTGACTTTC. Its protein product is CASTLGEGKAGANVLTF. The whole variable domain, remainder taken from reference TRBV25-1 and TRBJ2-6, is EADIYQTPRYLVIGTGKKITLECSQTMGHDKMYWYQQDPGMELHLIHYSYGVNSTEKGDLSSESTVSRIRTEHFPLTLESARPSHTSQYLCASTLGEGKAGANVLTFGAGSRLTVL.

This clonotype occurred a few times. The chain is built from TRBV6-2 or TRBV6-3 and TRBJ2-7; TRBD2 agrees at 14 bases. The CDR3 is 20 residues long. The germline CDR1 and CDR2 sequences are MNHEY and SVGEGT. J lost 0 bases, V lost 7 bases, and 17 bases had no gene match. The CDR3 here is CASIKKSGLAGGSVSYEQYF. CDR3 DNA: TGTGCCAGCATTAAAAAATCCGGACTAGCGGGAGGCTCCGTCTCCTACGAGCAGTACTTC.

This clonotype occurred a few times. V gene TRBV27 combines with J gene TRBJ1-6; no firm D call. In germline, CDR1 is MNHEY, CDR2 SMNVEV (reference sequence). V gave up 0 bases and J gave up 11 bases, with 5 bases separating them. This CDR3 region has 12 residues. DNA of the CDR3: TGTGCCAGCAGTTTATCCGGCCCACCCCTCCACTTT. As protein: CASSLSGPPLHF.

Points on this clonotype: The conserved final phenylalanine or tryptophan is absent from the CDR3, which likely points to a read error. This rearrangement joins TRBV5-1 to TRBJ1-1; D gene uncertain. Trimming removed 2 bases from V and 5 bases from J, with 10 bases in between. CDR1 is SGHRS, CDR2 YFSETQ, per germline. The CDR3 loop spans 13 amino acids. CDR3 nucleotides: TGCGCCAGCAGCTTCCGGGGAAGAACTGAAGCTTTCGTT. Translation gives CASSFRGRTEAFV.

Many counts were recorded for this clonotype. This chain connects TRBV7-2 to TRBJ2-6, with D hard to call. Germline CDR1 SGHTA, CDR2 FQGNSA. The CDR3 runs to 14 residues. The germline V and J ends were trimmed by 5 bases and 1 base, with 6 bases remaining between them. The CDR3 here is CASSARSGANVLTF. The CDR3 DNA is TGTGCCAGCAGCGCCAGATCTGGGGCCAACGTCCTGACTTTC.

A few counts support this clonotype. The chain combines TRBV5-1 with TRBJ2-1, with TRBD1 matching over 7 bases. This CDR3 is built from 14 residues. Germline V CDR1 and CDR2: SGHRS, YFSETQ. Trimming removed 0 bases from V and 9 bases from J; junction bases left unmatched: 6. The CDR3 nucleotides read TGCGCCAGCAGCTTGGGTAGGGGGCGCGTTGAGCAGTTCTTC. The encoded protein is CASSLGRGRVEQFF.

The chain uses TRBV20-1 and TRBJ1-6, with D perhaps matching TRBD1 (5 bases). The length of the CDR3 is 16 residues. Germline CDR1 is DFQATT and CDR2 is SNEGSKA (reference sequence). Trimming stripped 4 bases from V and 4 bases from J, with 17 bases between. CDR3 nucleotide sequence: TGCAGTGCTACTGCTGAGCCGGGGGTGTATAATTCACCCCTCCACTTT. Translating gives CSATAEPGVYNSPLHF.

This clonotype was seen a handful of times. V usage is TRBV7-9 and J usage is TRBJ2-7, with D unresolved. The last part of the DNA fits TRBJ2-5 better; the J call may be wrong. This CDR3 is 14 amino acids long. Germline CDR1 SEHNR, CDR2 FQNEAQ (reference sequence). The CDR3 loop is CASSVSRVGETQYF. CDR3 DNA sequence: TGTGCCAGCAGCGTCTCCCGGGTGGGAGAGACCCAGTACTTC.

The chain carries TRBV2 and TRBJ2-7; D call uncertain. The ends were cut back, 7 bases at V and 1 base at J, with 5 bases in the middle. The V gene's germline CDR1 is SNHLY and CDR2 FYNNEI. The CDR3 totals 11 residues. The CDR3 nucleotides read TGTGCCAGCAAGCCTTCCTACGAGCAGTACTTC. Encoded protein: CASKPSYEQYF.

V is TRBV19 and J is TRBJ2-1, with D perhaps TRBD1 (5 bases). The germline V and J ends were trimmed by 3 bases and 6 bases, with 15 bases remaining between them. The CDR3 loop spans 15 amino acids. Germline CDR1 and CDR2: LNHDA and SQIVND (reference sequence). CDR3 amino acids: CASSMGPSQGNEQFF. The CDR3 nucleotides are TGTGCCAGTAGTATGGGCCCCAGCCAGGGCAATGAGCAGTTCTTC.

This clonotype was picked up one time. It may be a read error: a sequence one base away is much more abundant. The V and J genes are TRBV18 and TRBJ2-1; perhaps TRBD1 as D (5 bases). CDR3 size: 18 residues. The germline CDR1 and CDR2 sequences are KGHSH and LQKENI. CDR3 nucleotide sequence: TGTGCCAGCTCACCCCTTGGGGCGGCCGCTCTGACCTACAATGAGCAGGTCTTC. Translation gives CASSPLGAAALTYNEQVF.

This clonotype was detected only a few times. This chain's CDR3 is CSVDLTNEQFF. CDR3 DNA sequence: TGCAGCGTAGACCTCACCAATGAGCAGTTCTTC. The V call is TRBV29-1, the J call TRBJ2-1; D is unclear. The V end lost 6 bases, the J end lost 6 bases, and 9 bases lay between the germline ends. Germline assignment: CDR1 SQVTM and CDR2 ANQGSEA. There are 11 residues in the CDR3.

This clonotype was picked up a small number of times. The DNA of the CDR3 is TGCGCCAGCAGCCAGCTCGACGGCCAGGATACGCAGTATTTT. Its protein is CASSQLDGQDTQYF. The rearrangement links TRBV4-3 to TRBJ2-3, with D uncertain. Germline V gives CDR1 LGHNA, CDR2 YSLEER. The CDR3 has 14 amino acids. V lost 3 bases to trimming and J lost 6 bases, with 13 bases between them.

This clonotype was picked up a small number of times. The CDR3 is CASRAGGGETQYF. The CDR3 DNA follows: TGCGCCAGCAGAGCAGGGGGCGGTGAGACCCAGTACTTC. V is TRBV5-1 and J is TRBJ2-5; TRBD1 agrees at 8 bases. J lost 5 bases, V lost 5 bases, and 5 bases had no gene match. This CDR3 has 13 residues. Germline CDR1 SGHRS, CDR2 YFSETQ.

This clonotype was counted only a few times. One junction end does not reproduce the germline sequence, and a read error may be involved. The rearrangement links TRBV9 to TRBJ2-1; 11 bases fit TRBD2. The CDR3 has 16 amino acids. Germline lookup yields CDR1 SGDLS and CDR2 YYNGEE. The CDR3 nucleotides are TGTGCCGGCAGCGTAGTCCCTAGCGGGGGGTACAATGAGCAGTTCTTC. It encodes CAGSVVPSGGYNEQFF.